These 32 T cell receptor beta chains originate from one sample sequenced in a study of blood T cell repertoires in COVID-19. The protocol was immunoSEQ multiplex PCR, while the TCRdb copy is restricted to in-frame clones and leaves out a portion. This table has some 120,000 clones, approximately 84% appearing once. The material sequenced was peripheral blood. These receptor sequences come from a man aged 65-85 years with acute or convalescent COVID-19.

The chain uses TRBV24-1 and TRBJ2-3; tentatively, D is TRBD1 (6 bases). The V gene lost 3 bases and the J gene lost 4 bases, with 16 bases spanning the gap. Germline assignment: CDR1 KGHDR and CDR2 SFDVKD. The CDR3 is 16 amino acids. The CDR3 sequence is CATSDADGGRADTQYF. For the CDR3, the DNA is TGTGCCACCAGTGATGCTGATGGGGGCCGCGCAGATACGCAGTATTTT.

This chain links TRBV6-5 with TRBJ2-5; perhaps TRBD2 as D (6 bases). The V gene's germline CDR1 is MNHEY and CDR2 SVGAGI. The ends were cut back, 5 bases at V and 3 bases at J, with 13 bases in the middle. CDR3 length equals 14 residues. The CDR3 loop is CASSPRTTKETQYF. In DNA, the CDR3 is TGTGCCAGCAGTCCTAGGACTACCAAAGAGACCCAGTACTTC.

The CDR3: CASSLGLSQETQYF. For the CDR3, the DNA is TGTGCCAGCAGCTTGGGACTCTCTCAAGAGACCCAGTACTTC. The rearrangement uses TRBV5-4 and TRBJ2-5, with D uncertain. The CDR3 has 14 residues. Germline V gene lookup returns CDR1 SGHNT and CDR2 YYREEE (reference sequence). V lost 0 bases, J lost 2 bases, and 8 bases lay in between.

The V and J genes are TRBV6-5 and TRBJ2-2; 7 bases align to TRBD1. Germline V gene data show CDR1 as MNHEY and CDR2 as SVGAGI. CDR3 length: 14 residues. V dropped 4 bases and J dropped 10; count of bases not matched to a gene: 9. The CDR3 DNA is TGTGCCAGCAGTTTAACAGGGGATAGGGAGGAGCTGTTTTTT. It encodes CASSLTGDREELFF.

This chain's CDR3 is CASSLVGTGVGTDTQYF. For the CDR3, the DNA is TGCGCCAGCAGCTTGGTCGGTACAGGGGTTGGCACAGATACGCAGTATTTT. The chain uses TRBV5-1 and TRBJ2-3; 7 bases match TRBD1. Germline trimming cut 0 bases from V and 1 base from J; bases unmatched to any gene: 8. Germline CDR1 and CDR2: SGHRS and YFSETQ. This CDR3 has 17 amino acids. The complete variable domain, with remaining parts taken from reference TRBV5-1 and TRBJ2-3, reads KAGVTQTPRYLIKTRGQQVTLSCSPISGHRSVSWYQQTPGQGLQFLFEYFSETQRNKGNFPGRFSGRQFSNSRSEMNVSTLELGDSALYLCASSLVGTGVGTDTQYFGPGTRLTVL.

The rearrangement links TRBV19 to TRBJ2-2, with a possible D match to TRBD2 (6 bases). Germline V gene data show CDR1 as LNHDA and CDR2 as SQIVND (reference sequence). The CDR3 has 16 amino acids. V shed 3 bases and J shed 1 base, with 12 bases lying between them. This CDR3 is CASSIWGVKNTGELFF. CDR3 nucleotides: TGTGCCAGTAGTATTTGGGGGGTGAAGAACACCGGGGAGCTGTTTTTT.

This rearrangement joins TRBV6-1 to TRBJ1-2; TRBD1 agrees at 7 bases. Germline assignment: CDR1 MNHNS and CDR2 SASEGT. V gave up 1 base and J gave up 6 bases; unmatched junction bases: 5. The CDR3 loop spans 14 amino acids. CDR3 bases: TGTGCCAGCAGTGAAGGGCAGGGGGAGGATGGCTACACCTTC. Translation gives CASSEGQGEDGYTF.

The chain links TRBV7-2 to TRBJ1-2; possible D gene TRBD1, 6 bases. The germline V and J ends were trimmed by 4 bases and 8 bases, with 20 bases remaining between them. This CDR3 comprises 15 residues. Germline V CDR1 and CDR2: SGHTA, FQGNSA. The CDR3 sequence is CASSWARSQGSGYTF. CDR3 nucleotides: TGTGCCAGCAGCTGGGCCCGATCACAGGGTAGCGGCTACACCTTC.

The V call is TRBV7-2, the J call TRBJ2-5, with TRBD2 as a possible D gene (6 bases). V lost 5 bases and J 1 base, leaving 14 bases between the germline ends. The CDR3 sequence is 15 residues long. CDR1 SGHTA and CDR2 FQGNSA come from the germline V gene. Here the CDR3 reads CASSLAGRFQETQYF. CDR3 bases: TGTGCCAGCAGCCTGGCCGGGAGATTCCAAGAGACCCAGTACTTC.

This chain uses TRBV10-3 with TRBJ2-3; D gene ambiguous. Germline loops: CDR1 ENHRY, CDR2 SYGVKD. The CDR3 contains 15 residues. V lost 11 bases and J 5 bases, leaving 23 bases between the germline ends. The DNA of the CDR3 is TGTGCCGCCCTATCGGGTGATAGCAGTGGAGATACGCAGTATTTT. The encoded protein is CAALSGDSSGDTQYF.

The CDR3 here is CASSPDTEAFF. In nucleotides, the CDR3 is TGTGCCAGTAGTCCGGACACTGAAGCTTTCTTT. V and J are TRBV19 and TRBJ1-1; no definite D call. The CDR3 runs 11 residues. The germline V gene encodes CDR1 LNHDA and CDR2 SQIVND (reference sequence). Trimming took 5 bases from V and 3 from J, leaving 4 bases between them.

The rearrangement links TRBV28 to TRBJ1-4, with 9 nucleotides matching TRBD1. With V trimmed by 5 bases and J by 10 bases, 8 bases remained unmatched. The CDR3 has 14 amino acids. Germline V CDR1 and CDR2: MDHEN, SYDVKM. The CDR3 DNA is TGTGCCAGCAGTGACAGACAGGGGGGAGGAAAACTGTTTTTT. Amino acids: CASSDRQGGGKLFF.

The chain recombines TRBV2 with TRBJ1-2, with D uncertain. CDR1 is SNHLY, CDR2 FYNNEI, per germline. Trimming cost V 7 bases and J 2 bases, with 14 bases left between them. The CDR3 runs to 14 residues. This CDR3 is CASTIQTWNYGYTF. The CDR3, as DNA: TGTGCCAGCACGATACAGACATGGAACTATGGCTACACCTTC.

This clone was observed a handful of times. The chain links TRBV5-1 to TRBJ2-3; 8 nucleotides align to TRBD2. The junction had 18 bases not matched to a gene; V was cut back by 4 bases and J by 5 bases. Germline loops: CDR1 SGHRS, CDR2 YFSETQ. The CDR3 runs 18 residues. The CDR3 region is CASSGRGPGLVQKDTQYF. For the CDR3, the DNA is TGCGCCAGCAGCGGGAGGGGTCCGGGACTAGTTCAAAAAGATACGCAGTATTTT. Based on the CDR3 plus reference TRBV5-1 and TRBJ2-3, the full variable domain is KAGVTQTPRYLIKTRGQQVTLSCSPISGHRSVSWYQQTPGQGLQFLFEYFSETQRNKGNFPGRFSGRQFSNSRSEMNVSTLELGDSALYLCASSGRGPGLVQKDTQYFGPGTRLTVL.

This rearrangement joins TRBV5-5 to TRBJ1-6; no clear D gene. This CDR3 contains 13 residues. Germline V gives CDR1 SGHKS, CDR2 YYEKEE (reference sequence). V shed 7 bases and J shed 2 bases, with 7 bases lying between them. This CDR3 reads CASEATYNSPLHF. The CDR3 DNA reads TGTGCCAGCGAGGCAACCTATAATTCACCCCTCCACTTT.

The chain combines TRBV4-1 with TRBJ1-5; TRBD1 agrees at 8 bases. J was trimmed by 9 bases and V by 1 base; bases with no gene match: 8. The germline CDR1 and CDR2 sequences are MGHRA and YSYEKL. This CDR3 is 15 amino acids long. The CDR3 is CASSQVITGGGPQHF. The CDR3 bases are TGCGCCAGCAGCCAAGTCATAACAGGGGGTGGGCCCCAGCATTTT.

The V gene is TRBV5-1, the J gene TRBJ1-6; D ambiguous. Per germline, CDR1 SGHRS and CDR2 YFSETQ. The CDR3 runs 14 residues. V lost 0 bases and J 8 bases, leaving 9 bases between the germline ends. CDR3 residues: CASSLAYLDSPLHF. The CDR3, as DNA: TGCGCCAGCAGCTTGGCCTACCTAGATTCACCCCTCCACTTT.

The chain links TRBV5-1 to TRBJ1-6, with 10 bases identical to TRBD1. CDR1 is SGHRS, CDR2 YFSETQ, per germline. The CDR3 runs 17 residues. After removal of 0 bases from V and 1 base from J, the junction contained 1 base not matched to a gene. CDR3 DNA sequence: TGCGCCAGCAGCTTGGAGGACAGGGGGTCCTATAATTCACCCCTCCACTTT. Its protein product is CASSLEDRGSYNSPLHF. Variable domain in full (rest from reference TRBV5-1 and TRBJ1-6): KAGVTQTPRYLIKTRGQQVTLSCSPISGHRSVSWYQQTPGQGLQFLFEYFSETQRNKGNFPGRFSGRQFSNSRSEMNVSTLELGDSALYLCASSLEDRGSYNSPLHFGNGTRLTVT.

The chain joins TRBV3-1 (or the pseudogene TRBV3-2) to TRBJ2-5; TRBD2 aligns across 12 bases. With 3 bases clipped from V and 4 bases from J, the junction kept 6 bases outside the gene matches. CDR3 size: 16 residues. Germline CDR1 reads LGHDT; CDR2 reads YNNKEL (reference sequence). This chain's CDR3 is CASSQLTSGGRETQYF. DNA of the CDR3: TGTGCCAGCAGCCAGTTGACTAGCGGGGGCCGAGAGACCCAGTACTTC.

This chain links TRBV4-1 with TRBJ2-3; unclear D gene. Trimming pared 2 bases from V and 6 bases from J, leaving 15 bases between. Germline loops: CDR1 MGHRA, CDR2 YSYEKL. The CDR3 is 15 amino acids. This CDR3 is CASSQLGLGRDTQYF. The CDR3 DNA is TGCGCCAGCAGCCAACTGGGCCTTGGTAGGGATACGCAGTATTTT.

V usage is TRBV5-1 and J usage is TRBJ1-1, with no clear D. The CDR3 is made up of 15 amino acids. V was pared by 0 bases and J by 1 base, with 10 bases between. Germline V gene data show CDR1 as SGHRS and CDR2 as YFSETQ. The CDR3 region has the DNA TGCGCCAGCAGCTTGGCCCTGGAGACGAACACTGAAGCTTTCTTT. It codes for CASSLALETNTEAFF.

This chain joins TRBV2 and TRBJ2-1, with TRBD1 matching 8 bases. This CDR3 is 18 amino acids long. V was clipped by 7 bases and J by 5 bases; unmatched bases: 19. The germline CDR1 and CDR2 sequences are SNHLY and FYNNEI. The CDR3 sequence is CASIGQGIPFVNNNEQFF. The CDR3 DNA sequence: TGTGCCAGCATCGGACAGGGTATTCCATTCGTTAATAACAATGAGCAGTTCTTC. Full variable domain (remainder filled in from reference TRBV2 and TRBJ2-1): EPEVTQTPSHQVTQMGQEVILRCVPISNHLYFYWYRQILGQKVEFLVSFYNNEISEKSEIFDDQFSVERPDGSNFTLKIRSTKLEDSAMYFCASIGQGIPFVNNNEQFFGPGTRLTVL.

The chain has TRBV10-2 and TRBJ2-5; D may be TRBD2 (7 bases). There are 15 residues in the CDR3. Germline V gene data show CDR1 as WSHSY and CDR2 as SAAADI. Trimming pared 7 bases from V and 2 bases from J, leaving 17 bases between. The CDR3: CASTLGGARQETQYF. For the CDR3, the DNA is TGCGCCAGCACCCTGGGGGGGGCCAGACAAGAGACCCAGTACTTC.

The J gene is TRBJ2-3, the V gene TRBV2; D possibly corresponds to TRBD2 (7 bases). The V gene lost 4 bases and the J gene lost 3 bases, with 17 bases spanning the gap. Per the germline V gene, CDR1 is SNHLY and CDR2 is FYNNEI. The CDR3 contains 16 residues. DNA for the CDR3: TGTGCCAGCAGTGTAGGGGGGGGAAGAACGACAGATACGCAGTATTTT. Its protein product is CASSVGGGRTTDTQYF.

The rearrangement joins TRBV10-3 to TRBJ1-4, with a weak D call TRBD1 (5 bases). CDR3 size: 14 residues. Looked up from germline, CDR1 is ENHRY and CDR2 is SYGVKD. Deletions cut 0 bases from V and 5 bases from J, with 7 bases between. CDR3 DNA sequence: TGTGCCATCAGTGAGTCAGCAGGGAATGAAAAACTGTTTTTT. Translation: CAISESAGNEKLFF.

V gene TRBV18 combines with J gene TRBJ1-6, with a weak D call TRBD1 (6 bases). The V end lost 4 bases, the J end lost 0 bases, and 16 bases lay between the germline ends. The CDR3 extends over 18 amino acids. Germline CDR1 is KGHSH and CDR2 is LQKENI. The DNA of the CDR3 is TGTGCCAGCTCACGGGTTTACAGGGAGAGCTCCTATAATTCACCCCTCCACTTT. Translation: CASSRVYRESSYNSPLHF.

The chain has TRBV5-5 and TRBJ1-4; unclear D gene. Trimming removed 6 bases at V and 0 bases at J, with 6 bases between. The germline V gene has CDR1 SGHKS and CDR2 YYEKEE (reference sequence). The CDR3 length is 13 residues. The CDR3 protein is CASKRATNEKLFF. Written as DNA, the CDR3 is TGTGCCAGCAAGCGTGCAACTAATGAAAAACTGTTTTTT.

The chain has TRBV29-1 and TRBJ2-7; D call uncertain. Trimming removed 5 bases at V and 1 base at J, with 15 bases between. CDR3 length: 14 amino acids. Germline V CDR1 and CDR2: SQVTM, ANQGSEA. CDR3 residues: CSVLGSGNSYEQYF. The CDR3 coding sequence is TGCAGCGTTCTCGGGTCCGGAAATTCCTACGAGCAGTACTTC.

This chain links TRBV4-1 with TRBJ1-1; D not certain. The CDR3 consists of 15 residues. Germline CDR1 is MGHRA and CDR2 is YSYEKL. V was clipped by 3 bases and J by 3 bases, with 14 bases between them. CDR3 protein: CASSQRLGGDTEAFF. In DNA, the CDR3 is TGCGCCAGCAGCCAGAGGTTGGGCGGGGACACTGAAGCTTTCTTT.

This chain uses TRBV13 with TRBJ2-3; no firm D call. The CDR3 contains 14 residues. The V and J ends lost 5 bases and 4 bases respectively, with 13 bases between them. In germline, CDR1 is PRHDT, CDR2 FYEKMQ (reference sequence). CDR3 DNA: TGTGCCAGCAGCCCCAATGGCCGTTCAGATACGCAGTATTTT. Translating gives CASSPNGRSDTQYF.

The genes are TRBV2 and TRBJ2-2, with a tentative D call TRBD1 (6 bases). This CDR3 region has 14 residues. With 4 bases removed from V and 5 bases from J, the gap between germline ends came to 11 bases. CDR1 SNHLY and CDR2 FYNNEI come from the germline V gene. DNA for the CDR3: TGTGCCAGCAGTGTCCAGGGGCGGACCGGGGAGCTGTTTTTT. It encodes CASSVQGRTGELFF.

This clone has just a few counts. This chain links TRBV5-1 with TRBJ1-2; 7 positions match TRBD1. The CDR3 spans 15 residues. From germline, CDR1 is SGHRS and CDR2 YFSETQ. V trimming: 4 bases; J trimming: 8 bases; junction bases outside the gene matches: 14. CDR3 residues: CASSKNRGREGGYTF. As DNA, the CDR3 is TGCGCCAGCAGCAAAAACAGGGGCCGCGAGGGAGGCTACACCTTC.